The 17 T cell receptor beta chains below come from one sample, sequenced in a study of T-cell reconstitution after alpha-beta-depleted transplantation in children. Unique molecular identifiers tagged the TCRbeta library. Using its own MiXCR run on the PCR reads, TCRdb lists one record per CDR3 protein. The data hold 450,000 to 600,000 distinct CDR3 sequences, with roughly 13% observed a single time. The starting material was PBMCs, mostly from graft donor cells, obtained 360 days after TCRalphabeta/CD19-depleted stem cell transplant. The origin of the receptors is a male patient between 10 and 17 years old who had a stem cell transplant for acute myeloid leukemia, so the T cells may come from the graft donor.

This clonotype was found many times. A junction boundary mismatches the germline segment, possibly from a read error. V and J are TRBV28 and TRBJ2-7; possibly TRBD2 for D (6 bases). The CDR3 covers 10 residues. From germline, CDR1 is MDHEN and CDR2 SYDVKM. CDR3 loop: CASSSGLLNF. The CDR3 DNA reads TGTGCCAGCAGTTCGGGACTCCTAAACTTC.

The chain employs TRBV20-1 and TRBJ2-5; possible D gene TRBD1, 6 bases. V lost 3 bases and J lost 2, with 10 bases in between. This CDR3 has 13 residues. Germline CDR1 reads DFQATT; CDR2 reads SNEGSKA (reference sequence). The CDR3 region is CSARGQEQETQYF. In DNA, the CDR3 is TGCAGTGCTAGGGGACAAGAACAAGAGACCCAGTACTTC.

The chain combines TRBV10-3 with TRBJ2-5; perhaps D is TRBD1 or TRBD2 (7 bases each). Trimming took off 6 bases at V and 5 bases at J, with 10 bases between the two ends. The CDR3 is 12 residues long. Germline V gene sequence: CDR1 ENHRY, CDR2 SYGVKD. The CDR3 loop reads CAISQGGETQYF. CDR3 sequence (DNA): TGTGCCATCAGCCAGGGGGGGGAGACCCAGTACTTC.

The chain uses TRBV2 and TRBJ1-1; no clear D gene. The CDR3 spans 14 residues. V lost 8 bases and J lost 1, with 14 bases in between. CDR1 is SNHLY and CDR2 is FYNNEI in the germline V gene. CDR3 in amino acids: CASSWAGSNTEAFF. The CDR3 region has the DNA TGTGCCAGCTCCTGGGCGGGGTCGAACACTGAAGCTTTCTTT. Supplemented by reference TRBV2 and TRBJ1-1, the full variable domain reads EPEVTQTPSHQVTQMGQEVILRCVPISNHLYFYWYRQILGQKVEFLVSFYNNEISEKSEIFDDQFSVERPDGSNFTLKIRSTKLEDSAMYFCASSWAGSNTEAFFGQGTRLTVV.

This clonotype came up a few times. The chain recombines TRBV28 with TRBJ2-1, with no clear D. The CDR3 has 12 amino acids. Germline-derived CDR1 and CDR2 are MDHEN and SYDVKM. With 3 bases removed from V and 8 bases from J, the gap between germline ends came to 8 bases. CDR3: CASSFRWDEQFF. Here the CDR3 DNA reads TGTGCCAGCAGTTTTCGATGGGATGAGCAGTTCTTC.

This clonotype turned up a few times. The chain uses TRBV19 and TRBJ2-1; 9 nucleotides line up with TRBD2. The CDR3 has 16 amino acids. Germline CDR1 LNHDA, CDR2 SQIVND (reference sequence). V was clipped by 5 bases and J by 6 bases; unmatched bases: 11. This CDR3 is CASSHWRLAGFNEQFF. The CDR3 nucleotides read TGTGCCAGTAGTCATTGGAGGCTAGCGGGGTTCAATGAGCAGTTCTTC.

The CDR3 spells CSALTLGREQETQYF. The CDR3 DNA reads as TGCAGCGCCCTGACGCTGGGAAGGGAACAAGAGACCCAGTACTTC. The chain recombines TRBV29-1 with TRBJ2-5; D unresolved. Germline loops: CDR1 SQVTM, CDR2 ANQGSEA. This CDR3 is built from 15 residues. With 7 bases removed from V and 2 bases from J, the gap between germline ends came to 20 bases.

The table lists this clonotype with many counts. This chain uses TRBV9 with TRBJ2-1; D not resolved. Germline values: CDR1 SGDLS, CDR2 YYNGEE. Trimming cost V 1 base and J 5 bases, with 4 bases left between them. The CDR3 spans 12 residues. CDR3 loop: CASSVSDNEQFF. In nucleotides, the CDR3 is TGTGCCAGCAGCGTATCGGACAATGAGCAGTTCTTC.

This clonotype has just a few counts. The chain has TRBV5-5 and TRBJ1-6; no clear D. Trimming stripped 2 bases from V and 8 bases from J, with 14 bases between. CDR3 length: 15 residues. Germline V lookup: CDR1 SGHKS, CDR2 YYEKEE (reference sequence). CDR3 in DNA: TGTGCCAGCAGCTTTCCGTCCGGGATCTATTCACCCCTCCACTTT. Translation gives CASSFPSGIYSPLHF.

The chain combines TRBV5-1 with TRBJ2-7; tentatively, D is TRBD1 (5 bases). With 0 bases removed from V and 4 bases from J, the gap between germline ends came to 17 bases. This CDR3 has 16 residues. Germline CDR1 is SGHRS and CDR2 is YFSETQ. The CDR3 nucleotides are TGCGCCAGCAGCTTGGATTTGGTAAGGGGCCTTTACGAGCAGTACTTC. Protein: CASSLDLVRGLYEQYF.

Only a few counts were recorded for this clonotype. In DNA form, the CDR3 reads TGTGCCAGCCACGTAACGGGACTAAGCACAGATACGCAGTATTTT. It encodes CASHVTGLSTDTQYF. J is TRBJ2-3 and V is TRBV12-3 or TRBV12-4; TRBD2 matches 7 bases. The J segment lost 0 bases and the V segment lost 8 bases, leaving 8 bases of the junction unmatched. The CDR3 consists of 15 residues.

This chain uses TRBV11-2 with TRBJ2-5; 8 bases are a match to TRBD2. CDR1 and CDR2 (germline): SGHAT, FQNNGV. With 4 bases clipped from V and 5 bases from J, the junction kept 12 bases outside the gene matches. The CDR3 runs to 16 residues. CDR3 amino acids: CASSSGRTSIRETQYF. The CDR3 DNA follows: TGTGCCAGCAGCTCCGGAAGGACTAGCATCCGGGAGACCCAGTACTTC.

The CDR3 here is CASSQDRGPYYEQYF. The CDR3 nucleotides read TGTGCCAGCAGCCAAGATAGGGGACCCTACTACGAGCAGTACTTC. This chain joins TRBV3-1 and TRBJ2-7; D tentatively fits TRBD1 or TRBD2 (5 bases each). Trimming shortened V by 0 bases and J by 3 bases, and 12 bases separated the two germline ends. From germline, CDR1 is LGHDT and CDR2 YNNKEL (reference sequence). CDR3 size: 15 residues.

The chain uses TRBV6-1 and TRBJ2-3; TRBD1 matches at 8 bases. The CDR3 length is 16 residues. The V and J ends lost 2 bases and 6 bases, in that order; junction bases with no gene match: 10. Germline lookup yields CDR1 MNHNS and CDR2 SASEGT. CDR3 DNA sequence: TGTGCCAGCAGTGAACGGGACAGGCGGCCTTGGGATACGCAGTATTTT. This codes for CASSERDRRPWDTQYF.

This clonotype has a handful of counts. The gene calls are TRBV6-2 or TRBV6-3 and TRBJ2-1; no reliable D call. The V gene lost 6 bases and the J gene lost 5 bases, with 11 bases spanning the gap. This CDR3 spans 13 amino acids. Germline V CDR1 and CDR2: MNHEY, SVGEGT. CDR3 in amino acids: CASSLTRNNEQFF. The CDR3 nucleotides are TGTGCCAGCAGCTTGACCCGGAACAATGAGCAGTTCTTC.

A few counts support this clonotype. This rearrangement joins TRBV12-3 or TRBV12-4 to TRBJ2-7; TRBD1 matches 8 bases. The J segment lost 5 bases and the V segment lost 3 bases, leaving 6 bases of the junction unmatched. This CDR3 region has 14 residues. DNA for the CDR3: TGTGCCAGCAGTTTCTTCGGACAGGGTGACGAGCAGTACTTC. Its protein is CASSFFGQGDEQYF.

This clonotype was seen repeatedly, ten times or more. The chain has TRBV28 and TRBJ2-7; TRBD2 agrees at 11 bases. Germline CDR1 is MDHEN and CDR2 is SYDVKM. This CDR3 has 14 amino acids. J lost 6 bases, V lost 5 bases, and 6 bases had no gene match. The CDR3 loop is CASSVSGRALEQYF. Here the CDR3 DNA reads TGTGCCAGCAGTGTTAGCGGGAGGGCCCTCGAGCAGTACTTC.